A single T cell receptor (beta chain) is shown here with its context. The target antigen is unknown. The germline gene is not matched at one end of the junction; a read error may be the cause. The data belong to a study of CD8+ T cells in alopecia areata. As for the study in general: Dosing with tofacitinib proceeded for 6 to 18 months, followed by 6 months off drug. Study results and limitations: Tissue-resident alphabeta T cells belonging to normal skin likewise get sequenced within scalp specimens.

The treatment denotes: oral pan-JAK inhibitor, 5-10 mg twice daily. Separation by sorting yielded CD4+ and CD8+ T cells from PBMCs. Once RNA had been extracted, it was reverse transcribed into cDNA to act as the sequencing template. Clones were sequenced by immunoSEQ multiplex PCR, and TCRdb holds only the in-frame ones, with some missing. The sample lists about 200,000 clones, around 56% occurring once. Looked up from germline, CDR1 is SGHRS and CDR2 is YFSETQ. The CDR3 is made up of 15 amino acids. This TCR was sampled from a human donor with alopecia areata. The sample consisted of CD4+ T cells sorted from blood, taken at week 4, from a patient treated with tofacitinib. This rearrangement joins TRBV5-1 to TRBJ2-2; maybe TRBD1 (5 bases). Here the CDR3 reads CASTVTATNAGELFF. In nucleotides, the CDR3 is TGCGCCAGCACCGTGACAGCGACGAACGCCGGGGAGCTGTTTTTT.